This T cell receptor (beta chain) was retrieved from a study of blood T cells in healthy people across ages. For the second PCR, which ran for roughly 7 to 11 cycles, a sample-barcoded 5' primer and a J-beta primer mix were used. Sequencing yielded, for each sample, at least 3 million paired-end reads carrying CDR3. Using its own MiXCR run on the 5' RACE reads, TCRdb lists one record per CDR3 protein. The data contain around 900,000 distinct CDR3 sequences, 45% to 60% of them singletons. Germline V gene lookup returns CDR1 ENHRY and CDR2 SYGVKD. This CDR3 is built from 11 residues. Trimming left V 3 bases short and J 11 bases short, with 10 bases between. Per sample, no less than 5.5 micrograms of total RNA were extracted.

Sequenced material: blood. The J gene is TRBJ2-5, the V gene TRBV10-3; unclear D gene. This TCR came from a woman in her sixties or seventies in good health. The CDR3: CAISEYNEQYF. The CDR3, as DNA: TGTGCCATCAGTGAATACAATGAGCAGTACTTC.